This T cell receptor beta chain was recorded in a study of glioma-infiltrating T cells. Trimming at V came to 5 bases and at J to 5 bases, leaving 4 bases not matched to a gene. This CDR3 has 14 residues. Germline CDR1 SGHTA, CDR2 FQGTGA. TCR alpha and beta CDR3 regions were amplified from RNA using iRepertoire nested multiplex PCR. Via MiXCR, TCRdb re-called the multiplex PCR reads, giving one row per CDR3 protein. The sample contains some 180,000 distinct CDR3 sequences, 30% to 40% of which appear only once. This clonotype was counted once. A read error is possible here, since a much larger clone lies one base away.

Input material: glioma tissue, nonneoplastic brain tissue, or PBMCs (not recorded which). The rearrangement joins TRBV7-3 to TRBJ2-1; 9 nucleotides match TRBD2. The sequence derives from a human donor with low-grade glioma or glioblastoma, undergoing nonglioma brain surgery, or in good health (not recorded which). CDR3 sequence (DNA): TGTGCCAGCAGCGAAGCGGGGGGTGACAATGAGCAGTTCTTC. This translates into CASSEAGGDNEQFF.